This T cell receptor beta chain was recorded in a study of Ad26.COV2.S vaccination and SARS-CoV-2 variants. As for treatment: some 19 received Ad26.COV2.S at low or high dose, single or two shots; about 5 received placebo; per-sample allocation not given. Following the first vaccine or placebo injection, samples were taken on day 63. Clones were sequenced by immunoSEQ multiplex PCR, and TCRdb holds only the in-frame ones, with some missing. Of 350,000 to 500,000 clones in the sample, 90% were seen once. The TCR originated in a person between 18 and 59 years old who received the Ad26.COV2.S COVID-19 vaccine or a placebo. The sequenced sample was peripheral blood, obtained in a trial of Ad26.COV2.S vaccine versus placebo.

The CDR3: CASSLKGDRGLLSNQPQHF. The DNA of the CDR3 is TGTGCCAGCAGCTTGAAAGGGGACAGGGGGCTTCTCAGCAATCAGCCCCAGCATTTT. This chain connects TRBV5-5 to TRBJ1-5; 12 positions agree with TRBD1. CDR3 length: 19 residues. The germline CDR1 and CDR2 sequences are SGHKS and YYEKEE (reference sequence). Trimming took 1 base from V and 1 from J; bases not matched to a gene: 9.